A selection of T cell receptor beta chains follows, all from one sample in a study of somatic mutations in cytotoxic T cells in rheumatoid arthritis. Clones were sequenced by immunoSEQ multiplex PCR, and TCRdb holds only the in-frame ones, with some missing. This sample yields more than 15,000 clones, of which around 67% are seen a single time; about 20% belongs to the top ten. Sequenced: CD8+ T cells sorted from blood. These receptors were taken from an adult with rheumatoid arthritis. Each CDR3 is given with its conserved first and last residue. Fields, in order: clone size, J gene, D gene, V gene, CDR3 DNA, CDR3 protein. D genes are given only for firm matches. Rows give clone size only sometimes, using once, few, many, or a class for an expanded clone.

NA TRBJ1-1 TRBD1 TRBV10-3 TGTGCCATCAGTGAGTGGACAGGGGAGAACACTGAAGCTTTCTTT CAISEWTGENTEAFF
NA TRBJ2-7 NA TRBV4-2 TGTGCCAGCAGCCAAGAATTCGGCTACGAGCAGTACTTC CASSQEFGYEQYF
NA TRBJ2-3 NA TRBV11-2 TGTGCCAGCACTACCTTAGAGGGACACGGTTTAGATACGCAGTATTTT CASTTLEGHGLDTQYF
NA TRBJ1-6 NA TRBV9 TGTGCCAGCAGCGTAGAACAGGGAGATTCACCCCTCCACTTT CASSVEQGDSPLHF
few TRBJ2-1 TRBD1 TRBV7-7 TGTGCTAGCAGCTCAGGGGGCGCTGGCAATGAGCAGTTCTTC CASSSGGAGNEQFF
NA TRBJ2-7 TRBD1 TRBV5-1 TGCGCCAGCAGCTCATCCGGGACAGGGTGGAACGAGCAGTACTTC CASSSSGTGWNEQYF
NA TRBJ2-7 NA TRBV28 TGTGCCAGCAGCCTCTTATGGGCGGGACCCTCCTACGAGCAGTACTTC CASSLLWAGPSYEQYF
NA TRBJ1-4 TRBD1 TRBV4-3 TGCGCCAGCAGCCAAGGCGGCAGGGGGTGGGATGAAAAACTGTTTTTT CASSQGGRGWDEKLFF
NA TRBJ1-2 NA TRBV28 TGTGCCAGCAGTTTATATCTAACCTATGGCTACACCTTC CASSLYLTYGYTF
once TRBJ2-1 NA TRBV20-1 TGCAGCGCGGGACCGGTTAATGAGCAGTTCTTC CSAGPVNEQFF
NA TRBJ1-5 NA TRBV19 TGTGCCAGTCGGATACAGCTTTATAGCAATCAGCCCCAGCATTTT CASRIQLYSNQPQHF
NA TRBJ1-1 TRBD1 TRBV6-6 TGTGCCAGCAGTTACGGGACAGGGGTGACTGAAGCTTTCTTT CASSYGTGVTEAFF
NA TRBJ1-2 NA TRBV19 TGTGCCAGTAGTTCCCCAGAGGACTTCGTGATTTATGGCTACACCTTC CASSSPEDFVIYGYTF
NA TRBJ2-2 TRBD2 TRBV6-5 TGTGCCAGCAGTCCTATAGCGGGGACCGGGGAGCTGTTTTTT CASSPIAGTGELFF
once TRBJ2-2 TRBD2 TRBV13 TGTGCCAGCAGCCGAGGACTAGCGGGGGTCGGGGAGCTGTTTTTT CASSRGLAGVGELFF
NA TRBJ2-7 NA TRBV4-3 TGCGCCAGCAGCCAATCGGAGGGATCCTCCTACGAGCAGTACTTC CASSQSEGSSYEQYF
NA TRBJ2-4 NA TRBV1 TGCACCAGCAGCCAAGACCCTCTTCAGGGTGTAGCCAAAAACATTCAGTACTTC CTSSQDPLQGVAKNIQYF